These T cell receptor beta chains were read from a single sample in a study of T cells in Graves' hyperthyroidism and ophthalmopathy. TCRdb passed the multiplex PCR reads through MiXCR, listing each CDR3 protein once. The sample comprises fewer than 350,000 distinct CDR3 sequences, approximately 19% of which are singletons, and about two fifths rests with the top ten. The sample was blood. The origin of the receptors is a man aged 45-60 years with Graves' ophthalmopathy. Both conserved end residues are part of each CDR3. The order of the fields is clone size, V gene, D gene, CDR3 length, J gene, CDR3 DNA, CDR3 protein. D genes are given only for firm matches. The listing skips clone size in some rows; elsewhere it reads once, few, many or a size class.

clone_size: NA
v_call: TRBV27
d_call: TRBD1
cdr3_length: 14
j_call: TRBJ1-1
cdr3_nt: TGTGCCAGCAGTTCGGACAGGGTGAACGCTGAAGCTTTCTTT
cdr3_aa: CASSSDRVNAEAFF

clone_size: few
v_call: TRBV6-5
d_call: TRBD2
cdr3_length: 16
j_call: TRBJ2-1
cdr3_nt: TGTGCCAGCACCACAACCGGGACTAGCGGGAGTAATGAGCAGTTCTTC
cdr3_aa: CASTTTGTSGSNEQFF

clone_size: many
v_call: TRBV5-1
d_call: NA
cdr3_length: 14
j_call: TRBJ2-7
cdr3_nt: TGCGCCAGCAGCTTGGAGGCCAGTTCCTACGAGCAGTACTTC
cdr3_aa: CASSLEASSYEQYF

clone_size: many
v_call: TRBV2
d_call: TRBD1
cdr3_length: 14
j_call: TRBJ2-3
cdr3_nt: TGTGCCAGCAGTGGACAGGGTACTACAGATACGCAGTATTTT
cdr3_aa: CASSGQGTTDTQYF

clone_size: many
v_call: TRBV30
d_call: NA
cdr3_length: 12
j_call: TRBJ2-1
cdr3_nt: TGTGCCTGGAGCTACACCCATGGTGAGCAGTTCTTC
cdr3_aa: CAWSYTHGEQFF

clone_size: many
v_call: TRBV12-3/TRBV12-4
d_call: TRBD1
cdr3_length: 16
j_call: TRBJ1-4
cdr3_nt: TGTGCCAGCAGTACCGGGACAGAGACAACTAATGAAAAACTGTTTTTT
cdr3_aa: CASSTGTETTNEKLFF

clone_size: few
v_call: TRBV9
d_call: TRBD1
cdr3_length: 14
j_call: TRBJ1-6
cdr3_nt: TGTGCCAGCAGCGTAGCAGGGGGCGATTCACCCCTCCACTTT
cdr3_aa: CASSVAGGDSPLHF

clone_size: few
v_call: TRBV2
d_call: TRBD2
cdr3_length: 16
j_call: TRBJ2-5
cdr3_nt: TGTGCCAGCAGTGAACTAGCGGGAGGGGCTCAAGAGACCCAGTACTTC
cdr3_aa: CASSELAGGAQETQYF

clone_size: many
v_call: TRBV18
d_call: NA
cdr3_length: 15
j_call: TRBJ1-6
cdr3_nt: TGTGCCAGCTCACCACCTTTCACAGACCGAGCACCCCTCCACTTT
cdr3_aa: CASSPPFTDRAPLHF

clone_size: many
v_call: TRBV20-1
d_call: NA
cdr3_length: 12
j_call: TRBJ1-1
cdr3_nt: TGCAGTGCTAGAACAGGCTTGGCTGAAGCTTTCTTT
cdr3_aa: CSARTGLAEAFF

clone_size: NA
v_call: TRBV20-1
d_call: TRBD1
cdr3_length: 17
j_call: TRBJ1-6
cdr3_nt: TGCAGTGCTAGAGACGACCTCCGAGACAGGGTTAATTCACCCCTCCACTTT
cdr3_aa: CSARDDLRDRVNSPLHF

clone_size: NA
v_call: TRBV10-3
d_call: NA
cdr3_length: 14
j_call: TRBJ2-7
cdr3_nt: TGTGCCATCAGTGATTTCGGGCCAAAGGGCGAGCAGTACTTC
cdr3_aa: CAISDFGPKGEQYF

clone_size: NA
v_call: TRBV2
d_call: TRBD1
cdr3_length: 14
j_call: TRBJ1-1
cdr3_nt: TGTGCCAGCAGGGGACAGACTACGAACACTGAAGCTTTCTTT
cdr3_aa: CASRGQTTNTEAFF

clone_size: few
v_call: TRBV7-6
d_call: NA
cdr3_length: 15
j_call: TRBJ2-7
cdr3_nt: TGTGCCAGCAGCTTAAATACGGGTCCTTTATACGAGCAGTACTTC
cdr3_aa: CASSLNTGPLYEQYF

clone_size: NA
v_call: TRBV19
d_call: NA
cdr3_length: 13
j_call: TRBJ2-1
cdr3_nt: TGTGCCAGTAGTATAGCACACTACAATGAGCAGTTCTTC
cdr3_aa: CASSIAHYNEQFF

clone_size: NA
v_call: TRBV2
d_call: TRBD1
cdr3_length: 15
j_call: TRBJ2-3
cdr3_nt: TGTGCCAGCAGTGAAACAGGGGGATCCTCAGATACGCAGTATTTT
cdr3_aa: CASSETGGSSDTQYF

clone_size: many
v_call: TRBV2
d_call: TRBD2
cdr3_length: 13
j_call: TRBJ2-1
cdr3_nt: TGTGCCAGCGGGACTAGCGGGAGACATGAGCAGTTCTTC
cdr3_aa: CASGTSGRHEQFF

clone_size: many
v_call: TRBV7-2
d_call: NA
cdr3_length: 15
j_call: TRBJ2-5
cdr3_nt: TGTGCCAGCAGCTTCCTCCTAGCACCACAAGAGACCCAGTACTTC
cdr3_aa: CASSFLLAPQETQYF

clone_size: many
v_call: TRBV11-2
d_call: NA
cdr3_length: 11
j_call: TRBJ2-3
cdr3_nt: TGTGCCAGCAGCTTGCGCGATACGCAGTATTTT
cdr3_aa: CASSLRDTQYF

clone_size: many
v_call: TRBV11-2
d_call: TRBD1
cdr3_length: 13
j_call: TRBJ2-5
cdr3_nt: TGTGCCAGCAGCTCGGACAGGGCGGAGACCCAGTACTTC
cdr3_aa: CASSSDRAETQYF

clone_size: few
v_call: TRBV29-1
d_call: NA
cdr3_length: 13
j_call: TRBJ2-7
cdr3_nt: TGCAGCGTTGAAGGTCCTCAATCCTACGAGCAGTACTTC
cdr3_aa: CSVEGPQSYEQYF

clone_size: few
v_call: TRBV19
d_call: NA
cdr3_length: 15
j_call: TRBJ1-5
cdr3_nt: TGTGCCAGTATCCGGGACGCAGCGGACAATCAGCCCCAGCATTTT
cdr3_aa: CASIRDAADNQPQHF

clone_size: few
v_call: TRBV20-1
d_call: NA
cdr3_length: 13
j_call: TRBJ1-6
cdr3_nt: TGCAGTGCTAGAGGACCCGGGGGTCCACCCCTCCACTTT
cdr3_aa: CSARGPGGPPLHF

clone_size: few
v_call: TRBV27
d_call: NA
cdr3_length: 16
j_call: TRBJ1-5
cdr3_nt: TGTGCCAGCAGTTTATCGCACCCCGTTAGCAATCAGCCCCAGCATTTT
cdr3_aa: CASSLSHPVSNQPQHF

clone_size: few
v_call: TRBV12-3/TRBV12-4
d_call: NA
cdr3_length: 15
j_call: TRBJ2-2
cdr3_nt: TGTGCCAGCAGTAGAGGGACGAGGAACACCGGGGAGCTGTTTTTT
cdr3_aa: CASSRGTRNTGELFF

clone_size: NA
v_call: TRBV5-1
d_call: NA
cdr3_length: 15
j_call: TRBJ1-4
cdr3_nt: TGCGCCAGCAGCTCCGGACGGACAACTAATGAAAAACTGTTTTTT
cdr3_aa: CASSSGRTTNEKLFF

clone_size: many
v_call: TRBV3-1
d_call: NA
cdr3_length: 14
j_call: TRBJ1-6
cdr3_nt: TGTGCCAGCAGCCAGAGGGGGTATAATTCACCCCTCCACTTT
cdr3_aa: CASSQRGYNSPLHF

clone_size: NA
v_call: TRBV7-9
d_call: NA
cdr3_length: 14
j_call: TRBJ2-1
cdr3_nt: TGTGCCAGCAGCTTCCCCGACAGATACAATGAGCAGTTCTTC
cdr3_aa: CASSFPDRYNEQFF

clone_size: few
v_call: TRBV2
d_call: TRBD2
cdr3_length: 16
j_call: TRBJ2-5
cdr3_nt: TGTGCCAGCAGTGAACTAGCGGGAGGGTCCCAAGAGACCCAGTACTTC
cdr3_aa: CASSELAGGSQETQYF

clone_size: many
v_call: TRBV11-2
d_call: NA
cdr3_length: 13
j_call: TRBJ2-5
cdr3_nt: TGTGCCAGCAGCTTTGAGGGGAGGGAGACCCAGTACTTC
cdr3_aa: CASSFEGRETQYF

clone_size: many
v_call: TRBV28
d_call: NA
cdr3_length: 14
j_call: TRBJ1-1
cdr3_nt: TGTGCCAGCAGTTGGACGTACATGAACACTGAAGCTTTCTTT
cdr3_aa: CASSWTYMNTEAFF

clone_size: many
v_call: TRBV28
d_call: TRBD1
cdr3_length: 16
j_call: TRBJ2-7
cdr3_nt: TGTGCCAGCAGAATAGGGGGCGACCCTGAACCCTACGAGCAGTACTTC
cdr3_aa: CASRIGGDPEPYEQYF

clone_size: many
v_call: TRBV7-8
d_call: NA
cdr3_length: 14
j_call: TRBJ2-1
cdr3_nt: TGTGCCAGCAGCCTTGAGTCAGGGTTAAATGAGCAGTTCTTC
cdr3_aa: CASSLESGLNEQFF

clone_size: NA
v_call: TRBV12-3/TRBV12-4
d_call: TRBD2
cdr3_length: 17
j_call: TRBJ2-5
cdr3_nt: TGTGCCAGCAGTTATGGGACTAGCGGGAGGGCCGATGAGACCCAGTACTTC
cdr3_aa: CASSYGTSGRADETQYF

clone_size: few
v_call: TRBV15
d_call: NA
cdr3_length: 14
j_call: TRBJ2-7
cdr3_nt: TGTGCCACCAGCAGAGTTGGGACTTTCTACGAGCAGTACTTC
cdr3_aa: CATSRVGTFYEQYF

clone_size: few
v_call: TRBV6-1
d_call: NA
cdr3_length: 15
j_call: TRBJ2-2
cdr3_nt: TGTGCCAGCAGTGAACAGGGCGGAGGCACCGGGGAGCTGTTTTTT
cdr3_aa: CASSEQGGGTGELFF

clone_size: NA
v_call: TRBV5-1
d_call: NA
cdr3_length: 16
j_call: TRBJ2-1
cdr3_nt: TGCGCCAGCAGCTTGGCCTACAGATCAACCTACAATGAGCAGTTCTTC
cdr3_aa: CASSLAYRSTYNEQFF

clone_size: many
v_call: TRBV4-1
d_call: TRBD2
cdr3_length: 18
j_call: TRBJ2-7
cdr3_nt: TGCGCCAGCAGCCCCCTAGCGGGAGGACTCGAGGAGGCCTACGAGCAGTACTTC
cdr3_aa: CASSPLAGGLEEAYEQYF

clone_size: many
v_call: TRBV11-2
d_call: NA
cdr3_length: 15
j_call: TRBJ2-7
cdr3_nt: TGTGCCAGCAGCTTAGTGGGGGTCAGGATGGACGAGCAGTACTTC
cdr3_aa: CASSLVGVRMDEQYF

clone_size: NA
v_call: TRBV28
d_call: TRBD1
cdr3_length: 15
j_call: TRBJ1-6
cdr3_nt: TGTGCCAGCAGTTCCTCCGGGACAGGGACTTCACCCCTCCACTTT
cdr3_aa: CASSSSGTGTSPLHF

clone_size: few
v_call: TRBV7-3
d_call: TRBD1
cdr3_length: 13
j_call: TRBJ2-3
cdr3_nt: TGTGCCAGCAGCTTCAGGGGGACAGATACGCAGTATTTT
cdr3_aa: CASSFRGTDTQYF

clone_size: many
v_call: TRBV18
d_call: TRBD1
cdr3_length: 13
j_call: TRBJ1-2
cdr3_nt: TGTGCCAGCTCGCCGGGACAGCTCTATGGCTACACCTTC
cdr3_aa: CASSPGQLYGYTF

clone_size: many
v_call: TRBV20-1
d_call: NA
cdr3_length: 14
j_call: TRBJ2-7
cdr3_nt: TGCAGTGCTAGGTCGCACGGGGGTTCCTACGAGCAGTACTTC
cdr3_aa: CSARSHGGSYEQYF

clone_size: NA
v_call: TRBV6-5
d_call: NA
cdr3_length: 15
j_call: TRBJ1-2
cdr3_nt: TGTGCCAGCAGTTACACTGGCAGGAACAACTATGGCTACACCTTC
cdr3_aa: CASSYTGRNNYGYTF

clone_size: NA
v_call: TRBV5-1
d_call: NA
cdr3_length: 14
j_call: TRBJ2-7
cdr3_nt: TGCGCCAGCAGCTTGTGGGGGAGGTCAAACGAGCAGTACTTC
cdr3_aa: CASSLWGRSNEQYF

clone_size: many
v_call: TRBV3-1
d_call: NA
cdr3_length: 15
j_call: TRBJ1-1
cdr3_nt: TGTGCCAGCAGCCAAGGGGCCAGGACGAACACTGAAGCTTTCTTT
cdr3_aa: CASSQGARTNTEAFF

clone_size: few
v_call: TRBV5-6
d_call: NA
cdr3_length: 14
j_call: TRBJ2-5
cdr3_nt: TGTGCCAGCAGCACGGGGCGAGGTTTGGAGACCCAGTACTTC
cdr3_aa: CASSTGRGLETQYF

clone_size: many
v_call: TRBV12-3/TRBV12-4
d_call: TRBD1
cdr3_length: 13
j_call: TRBJ1-6
cdr3_nt: TGTGCCAGCGGACAGGGGTTTAATTCACCCCTCCACTTT
cdr3_aa: CASGQGFNSPLHF

clone_size: many
v_call: TRBV20-1
d_call: TRBD2
cdr3_length: 15
j_call: TRBJ2-1
cdr3_nt: TGCAGTGCTGATGATTTAGCGGGAGACTTATATGAGCAGTTCTTC
cdr3_aa: CSADDLAGDLYEQFF

clone_size: few
v_call: TRBV5-1
d_call: NA
cdr3_length: 13
j_call: TRBJ2-7
cdr3_nt: TGCGCCAGCAACTCGGGATCAGGCGACGAGCAGTACTTC
cdr3_aa: CASNSGSGDEQYF

clone_size: many
v_call: TRBV11-2
d_call: TRBD1
cdr3_length: 15
j_call: TRBJ2-3
cdr3_nt: TGTGCCAGCAGCTTAGGGGACAGGGTAACAGATACGCAGTATTTT
cdr3_aa: CASSLGDRVTDTQYF

clone_size: few
v_call: TRBV5-1
d_call: TRBD1
cdr3_length: 17
j_call: TRBJ2-1
cdr3_nt: TGCGCCAGCAGCTTGGGGGTGGACAGGCGAAGCTGGGATGAGCAGTTCTTC
cdr3_aa: CASSLGVDRRSWDEQFF

clone_size: NA
v_call: TRBV11-2
d_call: TRBD2
cdr3_length: 20
j_call: TRBJ2-2
cdr3_nt: TGTGCCAGCAGCTTAGATCCCTTAGCGGGCGGACTTACCCGCACCGGGGAGCTGTTTTTT
cdr3_aa: CASSLDPLAGGLTRTGELFF

clone_size: few
v_call: TRBV30
d_call: NA
cdr3_length: 14
j_call: TRBJ2-1
cdr3_nt: TGTGCCTGGAGGACAGGCTATCTAGCGCCCGAGCAGTTCTTC
cdr3_aa: CAWRTGYLAPEQFF